This passage covers 25 T cell receptor beta chains from one sample sequenced in a study of cytotoxic CD8 clonotypes in ibrutinib-treated CLL. Sequencing used immunoSEQ multiplex PCR; TCRdb keeps in-frame clones, though not all of them. The sample has about 250,000 clones; around 70% are singletons. The sequencing here drew on PBMCs, taken after 24 months of ibrutinib treatment. The receptors come from a human donor with chronic lymphocytic leukemia.

The rearrangement links TRBV4-3 to TRBJ2-3; TRBD2 might be the D (5 bases). Germline V CDR1 and CDR2: LGHNA, YSLEER. The ends were cut back, 3 bases at V and 0 bases at J, with 10 bases in the middle. The CDR3 has 15 amino acids. CDR3 region: CASSHSASSTDTQYF. CDR3 in DNA: TGCGCCAGCAGCCATAGCGCCTCCAGCACAGATACGCAGTATTTT.

The genes are TRBV11-3 and TRBJ2-3, with D uncertain. Germline assignment: CDR1 SGHNT and CDR2 YENEEA. The V gene lost 3 bases and the J gene lost 5 bases, with 3 bases spanning the gap. The CDR3 runs 11 residues. CDR3: CASSFGDTQYF. CDR3 sequence (DNA): TGTGCCAGCAGCTTTGGAGATACGCAGTATTTT.

This clone was found a few times. This CDR3 reads CASKPEANYGYTF. The CDR3 DNA follows: TGTGCCAGCAAGCCGGAAGCTAACTATGGCTACACCTTC. The rearrangement uses TRBV28 and TRBJ1-2; D call uncertain. V gave up 7 bases and J gave up 0 bases, with 9 bases separating them. This CDR3 has 13 amino acids. CDR1 and CDR2 (germline): MDHEN, SYDVKM.

V is TRBV28 and J is TRBJ2-3, with 8 bases matching TRBD1. The ends lost 4 bases at V and 2 bases at J; junction bases unmatched: 5. There are 15 residues in the CDR3. Germline V gene sequence: CDR1 MDHEN, CDR2 SYDVKM. CDR3 nucleotide sequence: TGTGCCAGCAGTTCATCGACAGGGGTCACAGATACGCAGTATTTT. Amino acids: CASSSSTGVTDTQYF. The full variable domain, in which reference TRBV28 and TRBJ2-3 provide the parts outside the CDR3, is DVKVTQSSRYLVKRTGEKVFLECVQDMDHENMFWYRQDPGLGLRLIYFSYDVKMKEKGDIPEGYSVSREKKERFSLILESASTNQTSMYLCASSSSTGVTDTQYFGPGTRLTVL.

In this sample, this clone turned up a few times. This chain connects TRBV11-1 to TRBJ1-1, with a tentative D call TRBD1 (6 bases). The CDR3 extends over 14 amino acids. Germline loops: CDR1 SGHAT, CDR2 FQDESV (reference sequence). V was clipped by 3 bases and J by 1 base, with 9 bases between them. In DNA form, the CDR3 reads TGTGCCAGCAGCTTGGGGGGCCGGAACACTGAAGCTTTCTTT. Amino acids: CASSLGGRNTEAFF.

The rearrangement links TRBV6-5 to TRBJ2-7, with D tentatively TRBD1 or TRBD2 (5 bases each). Germline V gene lookup returns CDR1 MNHEY and CDR2 SVGAGI. V dropped 6 bases and J dropped 6 bases, with 12 bases sitting between them. The CDR3 is 12 amino acids. For the CDR3, the DNA is TGTGCCAGCAGGGGGACCTCGCGCGAGCAGTACTTC. Translated, it gives CASRGTSREQYF.

The chain joins TRBV19 to TRBJ1-3, with 9 bases identical to TRBD1. The CDR3 totals 13 residues. The germline gives CDR1 LNHDA, CDR2 SQIVND (reference sequence). The V segment lost 8 bases and the J segment 4 bases; nucleotides outside the gene matches: 3. CDR3 sequence: CASAGTGGNTIYF. DNA of the CDR3: TGTGCCAGTGCCGGGACAGGGGGAAACACCATATATTTT.

The chain has TRBV18 and TRBJ2-2; D might be TRBD2 (5 bases). Per germline, CDR1 KGHSH and CDR2 LQKENI. CDR3 size: 15 residues. Trimming stripped 3 bases from V and 1 base from J, with 9 bases between. DNA of the CDR3: TGTGCCAGCTCACCTGCCGGGGTGAACACCGGGGAGCTGTTTTTT. Its protein is CASSPAGVNTGELFF.

The V and J genes are TRBV19 and TRBJ2-2; D might be TRBD2 (6 bases). The CDR3 contains 14 residues. V was trimmed by 3 bases and J by 6 bases, leaving 11 bases between them. Germline V gene lookup returns CDR1 LNHDA and CDR2 SQIVND (reference sequence). The CDR3: CASSIGGLPGELFF. The CDR3 nucleotides read TGTGCCAGTAGTATCGGAGGGCTCCCCGGGGAGCTGTTTTTT.

This clone was observed once. Other nucleotide sequences from this sample produce the same CDR3. This rearrangement joins TRBV6-5 to TRBJ2-1; TRBD2 is a possible D gene (5 bases). Trimming took 2 bases from V and 0 from J, leaving 8 bases between them. There are 15 residues in the CDR3. CDR1 MNHEY and CDR2 SVGAGI come from the germline V gene. CDR3 coding DNA: TGTGCCAGCAGTTACAGCGGAAACTCCTACAATGAGCAGTTCTTC. Translated: CASSYSGNSYNEQFF.

V gene TRBV7-3 combines with J gene TRBJ2-1, with TRBD1 identical over 8 bases. V lost 3 bases, J lost 2 bases, and 3 bases stayed unmatched. Per germline, CDR1 SGHTA and CDR2 FQGTGA. The CDR3 consists of 15 residues. Written as DNA, the CDR3 is TGTGCCAGCAGCTTCGACAGGGGCCCCTACAATGAGCAGTTCTTC. Its translation is CASSFDRGPYNEQFF.

The V call is TRBV29-1, the J call TRBJ1-1; D is unclear. V was clipped by 7 bases and J by 3 bases, with 12 bases between them. The CDR3 runs to 12 residues. Per germline, CDR1 SQVTM and CDR2 ANQGSEA. CDR3 sequence reads: CSARVEYTEAFF. CDR3 nucleotides: TGCAGCGCTCGGGTGGAGTACACTGAAGCTTTCTTT.

The genes are TRBV13 and TRBJ1-1; 7 nucleotides line up with TRBD1. With V trimmed by 7 bases and J by 1 base, 6 bases remained unmatched. The CDR3 is 14 amino acids. CDR1 PRHDT and CDR2 FYEKMQ come from the germline V gene (reference sequence). Here the CDR3 reads CASNRWDRNTEAFF. In nucleotides, the CDR3 is TGTGCCAGCAACCGGTGGGACAGGAACACTGAAGCTTTCTTT.

The rearrangement joins TRBV7-3 to TRBJ2-7; 10 bases match TRBD2. The CDR3 totals 17 residues. CDR1 and CDR2 (germline): SGHTA, FQGTGA. J gave up 1 base and V 4 bases, and 10 bases lay outside the gene matches. CDR3 loop: CASSYAASGSFSYEQYF. CDR3 bases: TGTGCCAGCAGCTATGCGGCTAGCGGGAGTTTTTCCTACGAGCAGTACTTC.

This chain links TRBV9 with TRBJ2-1, with 10 bases that match TRBD2. V shed 0 bases and J 7 bases; nucleotides not matched to a gene: 4. The germline gives CDR1 SGDLS, CDR2 YYNGEE. The CDR3 sequence is 15 residues long. The CDR3 nucleotides are TGTGCCAGCAGCGTAGCACTAGCGGGAATAAATGAGCAGTTCTTC. Residues: CASSVALAGINEQFF.

V usage is TRBV6-5 and J usage is TRBJ2-7; 7 nucleotides line up with TRBD1. CDR1 MNHEY and CDR2 SVGAGI come from the germline V gene. The CDR3 is 14 residues long. Trimming cost V 5 bases and J 1 base; bases outside gene matches: 5. CDR3 protein: CASSVGQRSYEQYF. CDR3 sequence (DNA): TGTGCCAGCAGTGTGGGACAGAGATCCTACGAGCAGTACTTC.

The CDR3 DNA is TGCGCCAGCAGCGAGACTAGCGGGAGAGGGGAGACCCAGTACTTC. It encodes CASSETSGRGETQYF. The chain joins TRBV5-1 to TRBJ2-5; TRBD2 agrees at 12 bases. This CDR3 region has 15 residues. Germline CDR1 SGHRS, CDR2 YFSETQ. J was trimmed by 5 bases and V by 4 bases; bases with no gene match: 6.

The J gene is TRBJ2-1, the V gene TRBV7-3; D not resolved. Germline assignment: CDR1 SGHTA and CDR2 FQGTGA. The V end lost 4 bases, the J end lost 5 bases, and 9 bases lay between the germline ends. This CDR3 is built from 13 residues. The CDR3 loop is CASSSGRDNEQFF. The CDR3 DNA reads as TGTGCCAGCAGCTCGGGCCGAGACAATGAGCAGTTCTTC.

The rearrangement uses TRBV10-1 and TRBJ2-1, with D possibly being TRBD2 (6 bases). The V gene's germline CDR1 is WNHNN and CDR2 SYGVQD (reference sequence). Trimming cost V 0 bases and J 1 base, with 10 bases left between them. The CDR3 has 16 residues. CDR3 in DNA: TGCGCCAGCAGTGAGTCGGGGGGATTGTCCTACAATGAGCAGTTCTTC. The encoded protein is CASSESGGLSYNEQFF.

This clone came up a few times. The V gene is TRBV6-1, the J gene TRBJ2-1; D remains unclear. With 2 bases removed from V and 10 bases from J, the gap between germline ends came to 6 bases. Germline V gene data show CDR1 as MNHNS and CDR2 as SASEGT. The CDR3 sequence is 11 residues long. The CDR3 sequence is CASSETNEQFF. The CDR3 nucleotides read TGTGCCAGCAGTGAAACAAACGAGCAGTTCTTC.

The chain links TRBV7-9 to TRBJ2-2; D is unclear. In germline, CDR1 is SEHNR, CDR2 FQNEAQ (reference sequence). Trimming removed 6 bases from V and 0 bases from J, with 14 bases in between. This CDR3 is 16 amino acids long. In DNA form, the CDR3 reads TGTGCCAGCAGACCAAACAAACCCGCGAACACCGGGGAGCTGTTTTTT. Its protein is CASRPNKPANTGELFF.

The V and J genes are TRBV7-9 and TRBJ1-5; possible D gene TRBD1, 5 bases. The CDR3 extends over 13 amino acids. Trimming removed 5 bases from V and 7 bases from J, with 12 bases in between. Per the germline V gene, CDR1 is SEHNR and CDR2 is FQNEAQ (reference sequence). The CDR3 loop reads CASSLREGQPQHF. CDR3 DNA: TGTGCCAGCAGCCTCAGGGAGGGGCAGCCCCAGCATTTT. The variable domain in full, completed from reference TRBV7-9 and TRBJ1-5, reads DTGVSQNPRHKITKRGQNVTFRCDPISEHNRLYWYRQTLGQGPEFLTYFQNEAQLEKSRLLSDRFSAERPKGSFSTLEIQRTEQGDSAMYLCASSLREGQPQHFGDGTRLSIL.

The genes are TRBV6-5 and TRBJ2-7; D tentatively reads TRBD1 or TRBD2 (6 bases each). Trimming removed 6 bases at V and 1 base at J, with 16 bases between. CDR1 and CDR2 from the germline V gene are MNHEY and SVGAGI. This CDR3 contains 15 residues. The CDR3 is CASRAGPGTSYEQYF. CDR3 in DNA: TGTGCCAGCAGGGCGGGACCCGGGACATCCTACGAGCAGTACTTC.

This clone has a handful of counts. This rearrangement joins TRBV4-2 to TRBJ2-3, with unresolved D. The V and J ends lost 4 bases and 7 bases respectively, with 12 bases between them. Germline-derived CDR1 and CDR2 are LGHNA and YNFKEQ. The CDR3 length is 13 residues. The CDR3 bases are TGTGCCAGCAGCCCAAGGACGGAACATACGCAGTATTTT. It is translated as CASSPRTEHTQYF.

The V call is TRBV27, the J call TRBJ2-1; the D gene is possibly TRBD1 (7 bases). V lost 1 base and J lost 6, with 10 bases in between. Germline V lookup: CDR1 MNHEY, CDR2 SMNVEV (reference sequence). The CDR3 loop spans 14 amino acids. CDR3 loop: CASSLLQGGNEQFF. CDR3 in DNA: TGTGCCAGCAGTTTATTGCAGGGGGGCAATGAGCAGTTCTTC.